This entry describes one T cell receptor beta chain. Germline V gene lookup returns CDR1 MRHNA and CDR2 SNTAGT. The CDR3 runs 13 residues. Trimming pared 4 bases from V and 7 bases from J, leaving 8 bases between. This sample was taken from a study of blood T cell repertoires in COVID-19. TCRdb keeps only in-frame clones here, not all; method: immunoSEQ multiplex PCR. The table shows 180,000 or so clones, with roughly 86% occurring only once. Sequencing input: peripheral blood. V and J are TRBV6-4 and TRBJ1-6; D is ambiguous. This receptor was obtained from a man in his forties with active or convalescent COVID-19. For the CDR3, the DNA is TGTGCCAGCAGTGCCGCTAGCAATTCACCCCTCCACTTT. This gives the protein CASSAASNSPLHF.